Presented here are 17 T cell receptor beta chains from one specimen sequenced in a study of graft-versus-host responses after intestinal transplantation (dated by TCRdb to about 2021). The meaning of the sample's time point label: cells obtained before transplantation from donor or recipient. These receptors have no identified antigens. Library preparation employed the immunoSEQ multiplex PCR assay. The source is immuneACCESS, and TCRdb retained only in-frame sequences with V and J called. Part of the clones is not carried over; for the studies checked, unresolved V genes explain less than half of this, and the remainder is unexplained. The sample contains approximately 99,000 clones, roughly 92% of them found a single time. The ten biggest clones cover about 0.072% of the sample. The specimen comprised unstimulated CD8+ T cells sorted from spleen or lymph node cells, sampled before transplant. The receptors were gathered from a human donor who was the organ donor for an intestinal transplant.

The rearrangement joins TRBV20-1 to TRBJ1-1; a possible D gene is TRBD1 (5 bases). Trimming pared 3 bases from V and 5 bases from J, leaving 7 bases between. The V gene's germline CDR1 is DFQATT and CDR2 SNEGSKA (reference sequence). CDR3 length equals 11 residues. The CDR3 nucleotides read TGCAGTGCTAGCGGGGGTACTGAAGCTTTCTTT. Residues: CSASGGTEAFF.

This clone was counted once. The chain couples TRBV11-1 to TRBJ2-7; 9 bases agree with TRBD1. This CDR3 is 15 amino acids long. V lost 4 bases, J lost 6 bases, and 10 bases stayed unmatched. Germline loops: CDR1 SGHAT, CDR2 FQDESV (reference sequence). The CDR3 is CASSWTGTGLIEQYF. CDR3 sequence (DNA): TGTGCCAGCAGCTGGACCGGGACAGGGTTAATCGAGCAGTACTTC.

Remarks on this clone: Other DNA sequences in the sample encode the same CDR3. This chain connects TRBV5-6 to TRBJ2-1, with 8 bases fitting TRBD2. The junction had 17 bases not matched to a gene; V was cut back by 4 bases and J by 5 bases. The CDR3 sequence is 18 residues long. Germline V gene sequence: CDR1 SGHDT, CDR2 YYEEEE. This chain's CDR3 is CASSPWPASGRFHNEQFF. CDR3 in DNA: TGTGCCAGCAGCCCCTGGCCGGCCAGCGGGAGATTCCACAATGAGCAGTTCTTC. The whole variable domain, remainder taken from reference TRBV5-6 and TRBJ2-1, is DAGVTQSPTHLIKTRGQQVTLRCSPKSGHDTVSWYQQALGQGPQFIFQYYEEEERQRGNFPDRFSGHQFPNYSSELNVNALLLGDSALYLCASSPWPASGRFHNEQFFGPGTRLTVL.

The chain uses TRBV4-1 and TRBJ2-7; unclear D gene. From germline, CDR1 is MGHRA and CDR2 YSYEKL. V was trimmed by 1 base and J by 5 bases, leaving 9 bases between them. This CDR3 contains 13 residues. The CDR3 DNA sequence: TGCGCCAGCAGCCAAGTCAACGGTAACGAGCAGTACTTC. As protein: CASSQVNGNEQYF.

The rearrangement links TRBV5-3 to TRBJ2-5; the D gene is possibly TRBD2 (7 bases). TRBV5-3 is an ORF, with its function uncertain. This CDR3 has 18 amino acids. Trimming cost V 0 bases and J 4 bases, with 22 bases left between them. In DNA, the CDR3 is TGTGCCAGAAGCTTGGGGCGGGGGCCTCCCCCTTCGGGAGAGACCCAGTACTTC. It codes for CARSLGRGPPPSGETQYF.

CDR3 loop: CASSLMVSAGPPNYGYTF. In nucleotides, the CDR3 is TGTGCCAGCAGCCTAATGGTCTCGGCGGGACCTCCTAACTATGGCTACACCTTC. The chain has TRBV7-8 and TRBJ1-2, with D possibly matching TRBD1 (5 bases). CDR1 is SGHVS and CDR2 is FQNEAQ in the germline V gene. The CDR3 is 18 amino acids. V was pared by 5 bases and J by 0 bases, with 22 bases between.

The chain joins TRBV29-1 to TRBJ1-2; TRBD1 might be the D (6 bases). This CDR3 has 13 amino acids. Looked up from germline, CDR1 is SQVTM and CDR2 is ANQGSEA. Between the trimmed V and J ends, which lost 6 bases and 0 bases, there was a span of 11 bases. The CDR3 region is CSVETGSNYGYTF. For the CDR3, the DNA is TGCAGCGTAGAAACAGGGTCTAACTATGGCTACACCTTC.

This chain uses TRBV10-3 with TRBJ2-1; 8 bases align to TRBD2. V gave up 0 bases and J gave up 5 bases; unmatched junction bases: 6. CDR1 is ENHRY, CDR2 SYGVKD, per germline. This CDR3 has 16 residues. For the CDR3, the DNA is TGTGCCATCAGTGAGTCCCCGGGACTAGGGAACAATGAGCAGTTCTTC. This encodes CAISESPGLGNNEQFF.

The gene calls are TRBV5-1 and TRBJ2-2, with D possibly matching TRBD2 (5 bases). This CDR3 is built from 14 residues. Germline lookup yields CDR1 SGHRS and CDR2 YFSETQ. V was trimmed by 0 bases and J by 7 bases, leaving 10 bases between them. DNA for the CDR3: TGCGCCAGCAGCTTGGGAGGGCCTAGCGGGGAGCTGTTTTTT. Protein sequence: CASSLGGPSGELFF.

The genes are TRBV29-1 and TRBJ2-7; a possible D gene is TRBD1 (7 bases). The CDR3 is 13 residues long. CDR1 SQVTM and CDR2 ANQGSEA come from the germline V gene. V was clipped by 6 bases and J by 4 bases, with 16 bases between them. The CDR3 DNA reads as TGCAGCGTGGAGGGACAGAGCCCTTACGAGCAGTACTTC. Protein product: CSVEGQSPYEQYF.

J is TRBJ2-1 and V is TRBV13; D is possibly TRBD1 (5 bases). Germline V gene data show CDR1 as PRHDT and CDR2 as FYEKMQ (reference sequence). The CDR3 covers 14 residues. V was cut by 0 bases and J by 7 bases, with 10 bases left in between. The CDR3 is CASSLGLRQNEQFF. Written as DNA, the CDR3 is TGTGCCAGCAGCTTAGGCCTAAGACAGAATGAGCAGTTCTTC. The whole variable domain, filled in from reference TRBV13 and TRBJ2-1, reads AAGVIQSPRHLIKEKRETATLKCYPIPRHDTVYWYQQGPGQDPQFLISFYEKMQSDKGSIPDRFSAQQFSDYHSELNMSSLELGDSALYFCASSLGLRQNEQFFGPGTRLTVL.

The CDR3: CASRSGTFPYEQYF. The DNA for the CDR3 is TGCGCCAGCAGATCCGGGACATTCCCCTACGAGCAGTACTTC. J is TRBJ2-7 and V is TRBV23-1; D might be TRBD1 (6 bases). TRBV23-1 is classed as an ORF, of uncertain function. Trimming pared 6 bases from V and 2 bases from J, leaving 14 bases between. This CDR3 spans 14 amino acids.

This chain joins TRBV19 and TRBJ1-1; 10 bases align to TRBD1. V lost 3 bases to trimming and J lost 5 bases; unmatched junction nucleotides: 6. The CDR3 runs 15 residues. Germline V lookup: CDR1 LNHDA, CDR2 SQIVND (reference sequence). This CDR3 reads CASSIGQGGWTEAFF. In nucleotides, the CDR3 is TGTGCCAGTAGTATTGGACAGGGGGGGTGGACTGAAGCTTTCTTT.

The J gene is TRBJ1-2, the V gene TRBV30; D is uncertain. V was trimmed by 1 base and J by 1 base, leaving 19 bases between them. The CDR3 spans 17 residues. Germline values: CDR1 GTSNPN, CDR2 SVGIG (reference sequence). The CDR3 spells CAWSDGHWRELNYGYTF. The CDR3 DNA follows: TGTGCCTGGAGTGACGGGCATTGGAGGGAACTTAACTATGGCTACACCTTC.

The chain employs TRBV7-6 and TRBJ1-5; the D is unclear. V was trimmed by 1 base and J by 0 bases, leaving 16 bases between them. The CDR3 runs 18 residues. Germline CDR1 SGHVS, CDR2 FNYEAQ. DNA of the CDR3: TGTGCCAGCAGCTTAGGGGCCGACGGCTATCATAGCAATCAGCCCCAGCATTTT. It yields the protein CASSLGADGYHSNQPQHF.

DNA for the CDR3: TGTGCCATCAGTGAGTCCGGGACAGGGCTCTACGAGCAGTACTTC. Translating gives CAISESGTGLYEQYF. V usage is TRBV10-3 and J usage is TRBJ2-7, with 9 bases that match TRBD1. The CDR3 runs to 15 residues. J lost 3 bases, V lost 0 bases, and 3 bases had no gene match. CDR1 is ENHRY, CDR2 SYGVKD, per germline.

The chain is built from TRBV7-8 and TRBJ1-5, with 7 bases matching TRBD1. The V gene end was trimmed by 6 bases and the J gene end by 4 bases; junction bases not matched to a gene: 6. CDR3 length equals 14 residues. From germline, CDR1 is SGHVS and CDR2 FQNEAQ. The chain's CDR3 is CASRETGSNQPQHF. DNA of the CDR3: TGTGCCAGCAGGGAGACAGGGTCGAATCAGCCCCAGCATTTT. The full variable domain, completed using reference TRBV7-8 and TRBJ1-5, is GAGVSQSPRYKVAKRGQDVALRCDPISGHVSLFWYQQALGQGPEFLTYFQNEAQLDKSGLPSDRFFAERPEGSVSTLKIQRTQQEDSAVYLCASRETGSNQPQHFGDGTRLSIL.